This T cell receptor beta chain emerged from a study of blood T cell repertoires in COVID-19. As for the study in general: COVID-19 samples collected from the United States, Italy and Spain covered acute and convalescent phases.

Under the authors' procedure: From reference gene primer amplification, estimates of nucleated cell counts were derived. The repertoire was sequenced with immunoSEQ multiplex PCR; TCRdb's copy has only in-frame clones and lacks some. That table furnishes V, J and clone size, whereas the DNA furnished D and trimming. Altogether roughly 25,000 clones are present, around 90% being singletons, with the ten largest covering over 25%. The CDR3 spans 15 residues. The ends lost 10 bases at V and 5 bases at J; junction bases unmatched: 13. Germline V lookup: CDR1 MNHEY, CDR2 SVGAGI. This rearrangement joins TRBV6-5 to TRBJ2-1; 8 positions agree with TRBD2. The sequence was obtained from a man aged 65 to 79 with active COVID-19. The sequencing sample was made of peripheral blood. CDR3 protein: CATSVRLAIHNEQFF. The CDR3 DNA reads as TGTGCCACCTCCGTACGACTAGCGATCCACAATGAGCAGTTCTTC.